These 23 T cell receptor beta chains were all obtained from the same sample, sequenced in a study of T-cell reconstitution after alpha-beta-depleted transplantation in children. Library preparation (for TCRbeta) was performed with unique molecular identifiers. TCRdb ran MiXCR on the PCR reads and lists one entry per CDR3 protein. The repertoire consists of hundreds of thousands of distinct CDR3 sequences, with under 15% occurring once and the leading ten covering about 2.2%. The specimen was PBMCs, mostly from graft donor cells, collected 360 days after TCRalphabeta/CD19-depleted stem cell transplant. The receptors derive from a male patient younger than 18 who had a stem cell transplant for acute myeloid leukemia, so the T cells may come from the graft donor.

The rearrangement joins TRBV30 to TRBJ1-2; tentatively, D is TRBD1 (6 bases). V gave up 4 bases and J gave up 2 bases, with 11 bases separating them. The CDR3 covers 13 residues. The V gene's germline CDR1 is GTSNPN and CDR2 SVGIG (reference sequence). The CDR3 loop is CAWTEQGNYGYTF. The CDR3 DNA follows: TGTGCCTGGACCGAACAGGGAAACTATGGCTACACCTTC.

This clonotype occurred a few times. V is TRBV7-2 and J is TRBJ1-2, with 10 bases matching TRBD1. CDR3 length: 14 amino acids. Germline V gene lookup returns CDR1 SGHTA and CDR2 FQGNSA. The V and J ends lost 4 bases and 8 bases, in that order; junction bases with no gene match: 7. CDR3 protein: CASSYGTGEDGYTF. The CDR3 region has the DNA TGTGCCAGCAGCTATGGGACAGGGGAAGACGGCTACACCTTC.

This clonotype was seen only a few times. CDR3 amino acids: CASSFGWRDQETQYF. In DNA, the CDR3 is TGCGCCAGCAGCTTCGGATGGCGGGACCAAGAGACCCAGTACTTC. V is TRBV5-1 and J is TRBJ2-5, with D perhaps TRBD2 (5 bases). The CDR3 spans 15 residues. The germline CDR1 and CDR2 sequences are SGHRS and YFSETQ. The germline V and J ends were trimmed by 2 bases and 0 bases, with 11 bases remaining between them.

This clonotype has more than one count but fewer than ten. The chain carries TRBV11-1 and TRBJ2-7; TRBD1 matches 10 bases. J was trimmed by 2 bases and V by 5 bases; bases with no gene match: 15. The CDR3 consists of 18 residues. CDR1 SGHAT and CDR2 FQDESV come from the germline V gene (reference sequence). CDR3 protein: CASSKKWDRGKFAYEQYF. Written as DNA, the CDR3 is TGTGCCAGCAGCAAAAAGTGGGACAGGGGAAAGTTCGCCTACGAGCAGTACTTC.

Comment on this clonotype: This may be a read error, as it is one base from a much larger clone. This sequence joins TRBV29-1 and TRBJ2-2; 12 positions agree with TRBD2. The V gene's germline CDR1 is SQVTM and CDR2 ANQGSEA. The CDR3 runs to 14 residues. The CDR3 is CSVPGLAGTGEVFF. The CDR3 nucleotides are TGCAGCGTCCCTGGACTAGCGGGAACCGGGGAGGTGTTTTTT.

This clonotype was seen only a few times. This rearrangement joins TRBV6-2 or TRBV6-3 to TRBJ2-1; D uncertain. Germline V gene sequence: CDR1 MNHEY, CDR2 SVGEGT. The CDR3 runs to 15 residues. Trimming shortened V by 2 bases and J by 4 bases, and 12 bases separated the two germline ends. Here the CDR3 reads CASSYLGPRYNEQFF. The CDR3 DNA is TGTGCCAGCAGTTACCTCGGACCAAGGTACAATGAGCAGTTCTTC.

This chain joins TRBV6-6 and TRBJ2-1, with D perhaps assigned TRBD1 or TRBD2 (11 bases each). CDR1 MNHNY and CDR2 SVGAGI come from the germline V gene (reference sequence). Trimming took 4 bases from V and 0 from J, leaving 37 bases between them. The CDR3 length is 24 residues. As DNA, the CDR3 is TGTGCCAGCAGTTGGCTCATACCGGGACAGGGGGACATTACTAGCGGGAGCTCCTACAATGAGCAGTTCTTC. This encodes CASSWLIPGQGDITSGSSYNEQFF.

The gene calls are TRBV6-1 and TRBJ2-7; 10 bases agree with TRBD2. Germline CDR1 MNHNS, CDR2 SASEGT. CDR3 size: 16 residues. With 8 bases clipped from V and 5 bases from J, the junction kept 15 bases outside the gene matches. For the CDR3, the DNA is TGTGCCAGCCGGGACCTCAGCGGGAGGGCCTACGACGAGCAGTACTTC. Its translation: CASRDLSGRAYDEQYF.

CDR3 residues: CASSGGDIQYF. In DNA form, the CDR3 reads TGTGCCAGCAGTGGAGGGGACATTCAGTACTTC. This chain connects TRBV12-3 or TRBV12-4 to TRBJ2-4, with D tentatively TRBD2 (6 bases). CDR3 length: 11 residues. Trimming cost V 5 bases and J 8 bases, with 7 bases left between them.

This chain connects TRBV3-1 to TRBJ2-1; D is perhaps TRBD1 (5 bases). This CDR3 is 14 amino acids long. Trimming took off 2 bases at V and 4 bases at J, with 9 bases between the two ends. Germline assignment: CDR1 LGHDT and CDR2 YNNKEL (reference sequence). The CDR3 region has the DNA TGTGCCAGCAGCCAAAGGGGATTTTACAATGAGCAGTTCTTC. Translation gives CASSQRGFYNEQFF.

A few counts support this clonotype. The rearrangement links TRBV29-1 to TRBJ2-3; D is ambiguous. V was shortened by 3 bases and J by 2 bases, with 9 bases between the two germline ends. Germline loops: CDR1 SQVTM, CDR2 ANQGSEA. The length of the CDR3 is 13 residues. The CDR3 region is CSVDSLYTDTQYF. The CDR3 DNA sequence: TGCAGCGTTGACAGCTTATACACAGATACGCAGTATTTT.

This clonotype has a handful of counts. The J gene is TRBJ2-7, the V gene TRBV28, with D possibly being TRBD1 (6 bases). Trimming cost V 5 bases and J 1 base, with 15 bases left between them. The CDR3 has 15 amino acids. The V gene's germline CDR1 is MDHEN and CDR2 SYDVKM. The CDR3 protein is CASSTHREGSYEQYF. The CDR3 DNA sequence: TGTGCCAGCAGTACCCACAGGGAAGGATCCTACGAGCAGTACTTC.

The V and J genes are TRBV28 and TRBJ2-1, with 7 positions matching TRBD2. Germline values: CDR1 MDHEN, CDR2 SYDVKM. There are 16 residues in the CDR3. Trimming cost V 5 bases and J 8 bases; bases outside gene matches: 15. As DNA, the CDR3 is TGTGCCAGCAGTCTAGCGGCTAGAGTAGGGTTCGATGAGCAGTTCTTC. Translation: CASSLAARVGFDEQFF.

This clonotype was found many times. The chain joins TRBV29-1 to TRBJ2-6; D is unclear. The germline V gene has CDR1 SQVTM and CDR2 ANQGSEA. This CDR3 is 16 amino acids long. Between the trimmed V and J ends, which lost 5 bases and 4 bases, there was a span of 18 bases. Written as DNA, the CDR3 is TGCAGCGTTCCGAGGCCTGGAGTAGCCGGGGCCAACGTCCTGACTTTC. Residues: CSVPRPGVAGANVLTF.

The rearrangement joins TRBV6-2 or TRBV6-3 to TRBJ2-3; D may be TRBD2 (6 bases). This CDR3 contains 17 residues. Deletions cut 4 bases from V and 1 base from J, with 18 bases between. Germline V gene lookup returns CDR1 MNHEY and CDR2 SVGEGT. This CDR3 reads CASSFGGSWLGTDTQYF. DNA for the CDR3: TGTGCCAGCAGTTTTGGGGGGAGTTGGCTGGGCACAGATACGCAGTATTTT.

V usage is TRBV7-9 and J usage is TRBJ1-2; a possible D gene is TRBD1 (5 bases). From germline, CDR1 is SEHNR and CDR2 FQNEAQ (reference sequence). The CDR3 extends over 16 amino acids. V gave up 6 bases and J gave up 2 bases, with 19 bases separating them. The DNA of the CDR3 is TGTGCCAGCAGGCCCCGACCCGGGACTAAAAACTATGGCTACACCTTC. Protein product: CASRPRPGTKNYGYTF.

J is TRBJ2-7 and V is TRBV4-2; TRBD1 matches at 8 bases. V gave up 5 bases and J gave up 5 bases; unmatched junction bases: 11. The CDR3 contains 15 residues. Germline CDR1 LGHNA, CDR2 YNFKEQ. The CDR3 DNA is TGTGCCAGCAGCTTCGACTCAGGGGGCAGAGACGAGCAGTACTTC. Translating gives CASSFDSGGRDEQYF.

The chain employs TRBV20-1 and TRBJ2-7, with unresolved D. Trimming pared 5 bases from V and 1 base from J, leaving 15 bases between. CDR1 is DFQATT and CDR2 is SNEGSKA in the germline V gene (reference sequence). The CDR3 consists of 14 residues. The CDR3 sequence is CSAHLERSSYEQYF. Here the CDR3 DNA reads TGCAGTGCTCACTTAGAGAGGTCTTCCTACGAGCAGTACTTC.

CDR3 in amino acids: CASSLGSRGNEQFF. CDR3 in DNA: TGCGCCAGCAGCTTGGGGTCCCGTGGCAATGAGCAGTTCTTC. This chain uses TRBV5-1 with TRBJ2-1, with D uncertain. The germline gives CDR1 SGHRS, CDR2 YFSETQ. Trimming left V 0 bases short and J 6 bases short, with 10 bases between. The CDR3 is 14 amino acids.

Ten or more counts support this clonotype. The gene calls are TRBV4-3 and TRBJ2-3, with TRBD2 identical over 7 bases. The J segment lost 0 bases and the V segment lost 0 bases, leaving 15 bases of the junction unmatched. This CDR3 has 20 amino acids. Germline CDR1 is LGHNA and CDR2 is YSLEER. This CDR3 reads CASSQDGLLGLADSTDTQYF. The CDR3 coding sequence is TGCGCCAGCAGCCAAGATGGACTTTTAGGGCTAGCGGATAGCACAGATACGCAGTATTTT.

This sequence joins TRBV29-1 and TRBJ2-1; D assignment may be TRBD1 or TRBD2 (6 bases each). Deletions cut 1 base from V and 0 bases from J, with 10 bases between. Germline CDR1 reads SQVTM; CDR2 reads ANQGSEA. This CDR3 is built from 15 residues. The CDR3 sequence is CSVEGGASSYNEQFF. As DNA, the CDR3 is TGCAGCGTTGAAGGGGGGGCCTCCTCCTACAATGAGCAGTTCTTC.

There are many counts of this clonotype. This may stem from a read error, because a much larger clone lies one nucleotide away. V and J are TRBV7-2 and TRBJ2-7, with unresolved D. V was shortened by 5 bases and J by 2 bases, with 7 bases between the two germline ends. The CDR3 runs 12 residues. Germline assignment: CDR1 SGHTA and CDR2 FQGNSA. In DNA, the CDR3 is TGTGCCAGCAGCCCGGACGCCTACGAGCAGTACTTC. Its protein is CASSPDAYEQYF.

The table lists this clonotype with a few counts. The CDR3 is CASSMQVSGYTF. The CDR3 nucleotides are TGTGCCAGCTCGATGCAGGTATCAGGCTACACCTTC. The rearrangement links TRBV19 to TRBJ1-2; D is unclear. CDR3 length: 12 residues. The germline V and J ends were trimmed by 9 bases and 8 bases, with 16 bases remaining between them. CDR1 LNHDA and CDR2 SQIVND come from the germline V gene (reference sequence).